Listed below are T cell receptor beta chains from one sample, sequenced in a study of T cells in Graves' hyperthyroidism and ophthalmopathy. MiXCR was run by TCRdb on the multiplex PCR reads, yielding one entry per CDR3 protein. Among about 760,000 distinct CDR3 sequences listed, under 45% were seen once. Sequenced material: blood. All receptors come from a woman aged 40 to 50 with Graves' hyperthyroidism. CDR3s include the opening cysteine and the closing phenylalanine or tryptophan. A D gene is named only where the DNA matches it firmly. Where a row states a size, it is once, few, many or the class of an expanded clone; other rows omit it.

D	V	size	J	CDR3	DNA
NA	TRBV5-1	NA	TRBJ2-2	CASSFGASGELFF	TGCGCCAGCAGCTTTGGAGCTAGCGGGGAGCTGTTTTTT
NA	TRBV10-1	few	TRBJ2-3	CASSEGATDTQYF	TGCGCCAGCAGTGAGGGCGCGACAGATACGCAGTATTTT
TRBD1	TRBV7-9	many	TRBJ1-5	CASSYETGGGNQPQHF	TGTGCCAGCAGCTACGAGACAGGGGGCGGCAATCAGCCCCAGCATTTT
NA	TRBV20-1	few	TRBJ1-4	CSARTGTSNEKLFF	TGCAGTGCTAGAACCGGAACAAGTAATGAAAAACTGTTTTTT
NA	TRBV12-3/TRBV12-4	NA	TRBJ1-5	CASSPAEGPQHF	TGTGCCAGCAGTCCTGCAGAGGGGCCCCAGCATTTT
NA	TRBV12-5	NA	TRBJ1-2	CASANRGYGYTF	TGTGCTAGTGCCAACAGAGGCTATGGCTACACCTTC
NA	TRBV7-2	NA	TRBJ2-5	CASSLALTQETQYF	TGTGCCAGCAGCTTAGCGTTGACCCAAGAGACCCAGTACTTC
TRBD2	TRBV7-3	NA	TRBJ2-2	CASSLIRGGTGELFF	TGTGCCAGCAGCCTTATACGGGGAGGGACCGGGGAGCTGTTTTTT
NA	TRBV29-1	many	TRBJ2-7	CSVELAGSFEVEQYF	TGCAGCGTTGAGCTAGCAGGGTCCTTTGAGGTAGAGCAGTACTTC
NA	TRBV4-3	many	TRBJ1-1	CASSQVKMGTEAFF	TGCGCCAGCAGCCAAGTGAAGATGGGCACTGAAGCTTTCTTT
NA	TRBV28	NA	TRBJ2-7	CASSFRMKGREQYF	TGTGCCAGCAGTTTCCGGATGAAGGGTCGGGAGCAGTACTTC
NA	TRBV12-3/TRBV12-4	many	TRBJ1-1	CASRATGTNTEAFF	TGTGCCAGCAGGGCGACAGGCACCAACACTGAAGCTTTCTTT
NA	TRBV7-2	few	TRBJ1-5	CASRLTLGTHGKPQHF	TGTGCCAGCAGGTTAACCCTCGGGACCCACGGGAAGCCCCAGCATTTT
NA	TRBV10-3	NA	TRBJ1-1	CAISEPNSPKNTEAFF	TGTGCCATCAGTGAGCCAAACTCCCCCAAGAACACTGAAGCTTTCTTT
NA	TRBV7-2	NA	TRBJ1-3	CASSLAGRGNTIYF	TGTGCCAGCAGCTTAGCAGGGAGAGGAAACACCATATATTTT
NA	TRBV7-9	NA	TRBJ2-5	CASSSFQVRQTQYF	TGTGCCAGCAGCTCCTTCCAGGTGCGACAGACCCAGTACTTC
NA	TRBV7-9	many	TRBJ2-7	CASSLGPISASGRQYF	TGTGCCAGCAGCTTAGGCCCTATTTCGGCGAGCGGACGGCAGTACTTC
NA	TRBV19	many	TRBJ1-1	CASQDRLMNTEAFF	TGTGCCAGCCAAGACAGGCTAATGAACACTGAAGCTTTCTTT
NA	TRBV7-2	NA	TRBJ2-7	CASSRRATYEQYF	TGTGCCAGCAGCCGGAGGGCGACCTACGAGCAGTACTTC
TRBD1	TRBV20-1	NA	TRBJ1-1	CSARLWDRGNTEAFF	TGCAGTGCTAGACTCTGGGACAGGGGGAACACTGAAGCTTTCTTT
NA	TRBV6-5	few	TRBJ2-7	CASSLGDLTYEQYF	TGTGCCAGCAGTTTGGGGGATCTCACCTACGAGCAGTACTTC
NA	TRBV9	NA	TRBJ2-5	CASSVEGSGIQETQYF	TGTGCCAGCAGCGTAGAGGGTAGCGGAATCCAAGAGACCCAGTACTTC
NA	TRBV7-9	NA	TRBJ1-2	CASSERQWSNYGYTF	TGTGCCAGCAGCGAGAGACAGTGGTCTAACTATGGCTACACCTTC
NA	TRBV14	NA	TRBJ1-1	CASSQEGGNEAFF	TGTGCCAGCAGCCAAGAGGGTGGGAATGAAGCTTTCTTT
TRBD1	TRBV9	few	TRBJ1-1	CASSVTGGYTEAFF	TGTGCCAGCAGCGTAACAGGGGGTTACACTGAAGCTTTCTTT
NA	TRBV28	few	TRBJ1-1	CASRPRDIYIMAEAFF	TGTGCCAGCAGACCCCGGGACATTTACATTATGGCTGAAGCTTTCTTT
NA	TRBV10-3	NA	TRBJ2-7	CAISERQALYEQYF	TGTGCCATCAGTGAGCGACAGGCCCTCTACGAGCAGTACTTC
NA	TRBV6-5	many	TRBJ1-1	CASRGGGGRTEAFF	TGTGCCAGCAGGGGGGGCGGGGGCAGGACTGAAGCTTTCTTT
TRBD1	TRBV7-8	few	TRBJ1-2	CASSRRQGAHGYTF	TGTGCCAGCAGTCGCCGACAGGGAGCCCATGGCTACACCTTC
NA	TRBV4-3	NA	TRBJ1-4	CASSWASTKEKLFF	TGCGCCAGCAGCTGGGCTTCAACTAAGGAAAAACTGTTTTTT
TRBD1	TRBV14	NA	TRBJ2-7	CASSQVTGGYYEQYF	TGTGCCAGCAGCCAAGTTACAGGGGGCTACTACGAGCAGTACTTC
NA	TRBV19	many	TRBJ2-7	CASSMGNSYEQYF	TGTGCCAGTAGTATGGGCAACTCCTACGAGCAGTACTTC
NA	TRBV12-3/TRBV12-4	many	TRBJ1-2	CASSRTDRGYTF	TGTGCCAGCAGTCGGACAGACCGAGGCTACACCTTC
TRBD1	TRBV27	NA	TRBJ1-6	CASSRRDSDNSPLHF	TGTGCCAGCAGCCGCCGGGACAGCGATAATTCACCCCTCCACTTT
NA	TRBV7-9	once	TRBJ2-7	CASSPPRSYEQYF	TGTGCCAGCAGCCCCCCCCGCTCCTACGAGCAGTACTTC
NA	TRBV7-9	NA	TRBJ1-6	CAGSTHPTGSRAPLHF	TGTGCCGGCAGCACCCACCCGACGGGGAGTAGGGCACCCCTCCACTTT
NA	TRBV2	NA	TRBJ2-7	CAWGLGGDIEQYF	TGTGCCTGGGGTCTGGGAGGGGACATCGAGCAGTACTTC
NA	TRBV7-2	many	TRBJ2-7	CASSLSSGYEQYF	TGTGCCAGCAGCTTATCCTCAGGCTACGAGCAGTACTTC
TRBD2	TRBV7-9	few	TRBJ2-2	CASSLLLAGGTGELFF	TGTGCCAGCAGTTTATTGTTAGCGGGAGGCACCGGGGAGCTGTTTTTT
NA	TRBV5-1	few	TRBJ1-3	CASSLAGKSSGNTIYF	TGCGCCAGCAGCTTGGCAGGAAAAAGCTCTGGAAACACCATATATTTT
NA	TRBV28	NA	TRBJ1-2	CASSPLPGLKGGNNYGYTF	TGTGCCAGCAGCCCCTTACCCGGCCTAAAAGGAGGAAATAACTATGGCTACACCTTC
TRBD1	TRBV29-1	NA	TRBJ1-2	CSVRTGGFGGYTF	TGCAGCGTTCGGACAGGGGGCTTTGGAGGCTACACCTTC
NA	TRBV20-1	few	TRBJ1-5	CQRRGGNQPQHF	TGCCAAAGGAGGGGCGGCAATCAGCCCCAGCATTTT
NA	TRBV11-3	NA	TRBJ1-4	CASSTQESGEKLFF	TGTGCCAGCAGTACTCAGGAGTCCGGTGAAAAACTGTTTTTT
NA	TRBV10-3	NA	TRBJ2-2	CASKKRGGPIGELFF	TGTGCCAGCAAAAAGAGGGGAGGCCCGATAGGGGAGCTGTTTTTT
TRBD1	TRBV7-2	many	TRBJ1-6	CASRLTGSGSYNSPLHF	TGTGCCAGCAGGCTGACAGGGAGTGGATCCTATAATTCACCCCTCCACTTT
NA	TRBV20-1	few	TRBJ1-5	CSAIGHLYSNQPQHF	TGCAGTGCTATTGGGCACCTTTATAGCAATCAGCCCCAGCATTTT
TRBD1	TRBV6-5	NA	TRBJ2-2	CASSYTGQHTGELFF	TGTGCCAGCAGTTATACGGGACAGCACACCGGGGAGCTGTTTTTT
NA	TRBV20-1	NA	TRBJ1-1	CSARQRNAEAFF	TGCAGTGCTAGACAGCGGAACGCTGAAGCTTTCTTT
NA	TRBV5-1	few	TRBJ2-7	CASSYGSLAALYEQYF	TGCGCCAGCAGCTACGGCAGTCTAGCCGCTCTATACGAGCAGTACTTC